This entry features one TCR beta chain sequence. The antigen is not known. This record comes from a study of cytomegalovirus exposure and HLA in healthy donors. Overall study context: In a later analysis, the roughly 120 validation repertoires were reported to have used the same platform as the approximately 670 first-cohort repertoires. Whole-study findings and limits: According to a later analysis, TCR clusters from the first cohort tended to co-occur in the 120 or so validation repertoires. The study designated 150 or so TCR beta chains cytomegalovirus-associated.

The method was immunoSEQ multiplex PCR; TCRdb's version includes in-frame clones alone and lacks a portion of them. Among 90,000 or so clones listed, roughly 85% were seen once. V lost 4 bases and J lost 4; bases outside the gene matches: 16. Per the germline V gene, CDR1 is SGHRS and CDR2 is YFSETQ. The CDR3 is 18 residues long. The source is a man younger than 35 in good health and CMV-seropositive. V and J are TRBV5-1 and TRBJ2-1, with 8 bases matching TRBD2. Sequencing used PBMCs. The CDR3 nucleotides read TGCGCCAGCAGCCCCCGGGGTCCTACTAGCGGTCCTTACAATGAGCAGTTCTTC. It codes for CASSPRGPTSGPYNEQFF.